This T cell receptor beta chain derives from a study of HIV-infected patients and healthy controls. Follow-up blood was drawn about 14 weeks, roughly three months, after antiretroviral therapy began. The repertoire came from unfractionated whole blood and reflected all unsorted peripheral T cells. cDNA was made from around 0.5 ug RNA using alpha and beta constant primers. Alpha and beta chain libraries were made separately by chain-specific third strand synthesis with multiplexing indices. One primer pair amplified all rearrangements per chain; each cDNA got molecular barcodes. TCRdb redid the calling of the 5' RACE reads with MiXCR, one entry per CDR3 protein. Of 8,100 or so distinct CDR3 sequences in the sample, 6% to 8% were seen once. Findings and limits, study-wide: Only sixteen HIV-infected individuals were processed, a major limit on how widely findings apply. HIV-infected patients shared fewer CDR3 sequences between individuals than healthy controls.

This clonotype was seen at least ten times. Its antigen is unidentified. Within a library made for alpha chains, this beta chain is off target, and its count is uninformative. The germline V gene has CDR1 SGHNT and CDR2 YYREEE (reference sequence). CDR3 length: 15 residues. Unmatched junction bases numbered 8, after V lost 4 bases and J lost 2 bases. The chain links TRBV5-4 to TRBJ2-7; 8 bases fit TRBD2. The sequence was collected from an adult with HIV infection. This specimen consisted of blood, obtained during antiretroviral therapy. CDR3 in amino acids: CASSPGSGGPYEQYF. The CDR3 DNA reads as TGTGCCAGCAGCCCGGGAAGCGGGGGACCCTACGAGCAGTACTTC.